This T cell receptor (beta chain) originates from a study of blood T cells in healthy people across ages. General observations from the study: In older individuals, TCR beta diversity per million T cells was lower, falling roughly linearly with age. Researchers said unsorted PBMCs prevented a conclusive naive versus antigen-experienced comparison. Diversity estimates drawn from one million T cells were deemed underestimates.

With a J-beta primer mix and a sample-barcoded 5' primer, a second PCR ran about 6 to 11 cycles. Each CDR3 protein gets one entry after TCRdb re-called the 5' RACE reads with MiXCR. This sample has about 1,400,000 distinct CDR3 sequences, with approximately 38% found just once. This CDR3 contains 13 residues. The germline CDR1 and CDR2 sequences are MGHRA and YSYEKL. V was pared by 4 bases and J by 2 bases, with 7 bases between. This clonotype was counted only a few times. Its antigen is unidentified. The sequencing input was blood. The chain links TRBV4-1 to TRBJ2-3; D uncertain. This TCR was sampled from a woman aged 18-29 years in good health. CDR3 residues: CASSPQDTDTQYF. For the CDR3, the DNA is TGCGCCAGCAGCCCCCAAGACACAGATACGCAGTATTTT.